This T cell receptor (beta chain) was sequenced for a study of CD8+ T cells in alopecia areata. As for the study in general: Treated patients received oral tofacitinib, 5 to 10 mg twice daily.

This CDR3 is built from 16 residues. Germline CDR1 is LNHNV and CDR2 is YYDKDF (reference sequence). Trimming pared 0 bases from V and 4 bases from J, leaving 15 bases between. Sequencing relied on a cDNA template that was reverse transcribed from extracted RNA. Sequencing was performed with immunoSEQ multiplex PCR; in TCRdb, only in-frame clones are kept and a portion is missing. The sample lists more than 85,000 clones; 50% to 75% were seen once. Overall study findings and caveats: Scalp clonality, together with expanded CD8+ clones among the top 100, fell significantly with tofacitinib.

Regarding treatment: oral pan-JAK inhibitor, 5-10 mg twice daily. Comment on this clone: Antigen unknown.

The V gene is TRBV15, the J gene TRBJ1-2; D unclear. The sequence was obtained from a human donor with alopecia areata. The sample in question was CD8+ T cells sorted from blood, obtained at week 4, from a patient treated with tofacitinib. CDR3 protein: CATSRDWAATSYGYTF. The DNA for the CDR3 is TGTGCCACCAGCAGAGATTGGGCGGCAACCAGCTATGGCTACACCTTC.